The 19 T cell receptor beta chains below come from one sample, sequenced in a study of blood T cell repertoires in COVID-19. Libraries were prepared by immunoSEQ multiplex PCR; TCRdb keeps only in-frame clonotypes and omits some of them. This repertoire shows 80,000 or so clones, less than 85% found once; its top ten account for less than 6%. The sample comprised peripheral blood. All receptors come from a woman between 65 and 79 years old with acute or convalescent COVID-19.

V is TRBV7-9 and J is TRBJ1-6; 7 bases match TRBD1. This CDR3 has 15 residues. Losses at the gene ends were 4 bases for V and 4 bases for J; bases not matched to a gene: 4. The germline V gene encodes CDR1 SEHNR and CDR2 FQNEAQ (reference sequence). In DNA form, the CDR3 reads TGTGCCAGCAGCTCTCAGGGGGTTTATAATTCACCCCTCCACTTT. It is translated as CASSSQGVYNSPLHF.

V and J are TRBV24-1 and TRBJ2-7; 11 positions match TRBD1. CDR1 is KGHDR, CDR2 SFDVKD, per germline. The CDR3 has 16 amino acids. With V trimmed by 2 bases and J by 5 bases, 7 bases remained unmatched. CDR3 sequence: CATSDSGQGAPNEQYF. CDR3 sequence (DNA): TGTGCCACCAGTGATTCAGGACAGGGGGCCCCCAACGAGCAGTACTTC.

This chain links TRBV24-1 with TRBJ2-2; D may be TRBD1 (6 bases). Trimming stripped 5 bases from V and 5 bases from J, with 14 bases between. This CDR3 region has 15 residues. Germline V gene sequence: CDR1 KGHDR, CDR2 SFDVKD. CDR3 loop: CATSVAGARTGELFF. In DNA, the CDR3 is TGTGCCACCAGTGTGGCAGGGGCGCGGACCGGGGAGCTGTTTTTT.

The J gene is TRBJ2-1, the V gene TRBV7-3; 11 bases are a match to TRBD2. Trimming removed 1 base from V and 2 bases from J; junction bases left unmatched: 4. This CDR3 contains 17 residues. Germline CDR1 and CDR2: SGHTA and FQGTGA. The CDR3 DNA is TGTGCCAGCAGCTTAAATCCTAGCGGGGGGCCCTACAATGAGCAGTTCTTC. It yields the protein CASSLNPSGGPYNEQFF.

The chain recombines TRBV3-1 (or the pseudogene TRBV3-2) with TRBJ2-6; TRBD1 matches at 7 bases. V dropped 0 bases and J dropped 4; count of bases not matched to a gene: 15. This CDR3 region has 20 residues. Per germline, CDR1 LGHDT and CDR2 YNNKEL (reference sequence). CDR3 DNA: TGTGCCAGCAGCCAAGATATTCTGGACAGGTTTTACTCCGGGGCCAACGTCCTGACTTTC. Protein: CASSQDILDRFYSGANVLTF.

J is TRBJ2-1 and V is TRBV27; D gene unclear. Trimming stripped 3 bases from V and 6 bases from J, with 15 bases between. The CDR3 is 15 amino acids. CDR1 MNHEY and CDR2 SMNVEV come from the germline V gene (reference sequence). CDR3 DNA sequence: TGTGCCAGCAGTTTTTTGTCCACGAGCGCCAATGAGCAGTTCTTC. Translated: CASSFLSTSANEQFF.

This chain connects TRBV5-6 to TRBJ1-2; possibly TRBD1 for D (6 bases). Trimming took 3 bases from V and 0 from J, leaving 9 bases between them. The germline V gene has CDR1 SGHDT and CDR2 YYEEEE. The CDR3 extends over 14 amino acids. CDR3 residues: CASSWTDPNYGYTF. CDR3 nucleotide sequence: TGTGCCAGCAGCTGGACAGACCCTAACTATGGCTACACCTTC.

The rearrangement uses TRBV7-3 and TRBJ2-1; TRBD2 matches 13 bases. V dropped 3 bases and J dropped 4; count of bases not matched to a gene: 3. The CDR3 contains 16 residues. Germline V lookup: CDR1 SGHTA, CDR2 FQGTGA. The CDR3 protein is CASSLTGLAGYNEQFF. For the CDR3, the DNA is TGTGCCAGCAGCTTGACGGGACTAGCGGGGTACAATGAGCAGTTCTTC.

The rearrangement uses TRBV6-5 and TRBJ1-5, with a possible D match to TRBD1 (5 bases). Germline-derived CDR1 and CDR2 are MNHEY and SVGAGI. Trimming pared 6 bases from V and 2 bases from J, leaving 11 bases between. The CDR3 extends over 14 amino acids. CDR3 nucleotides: TGTGCCAGCAGGCAGGGAAACGGCAATCAGCCCCAGCATTTT. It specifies CASRQGNGNQPQHF.

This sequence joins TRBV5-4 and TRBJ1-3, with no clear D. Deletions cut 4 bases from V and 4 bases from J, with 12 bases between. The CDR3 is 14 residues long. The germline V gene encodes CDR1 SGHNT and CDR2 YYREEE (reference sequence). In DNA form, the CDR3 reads TGTGCCAGCAGCACCGGGAGATCCGGAAACACCATATATTTT. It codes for CASSTGRSGNTIYF.

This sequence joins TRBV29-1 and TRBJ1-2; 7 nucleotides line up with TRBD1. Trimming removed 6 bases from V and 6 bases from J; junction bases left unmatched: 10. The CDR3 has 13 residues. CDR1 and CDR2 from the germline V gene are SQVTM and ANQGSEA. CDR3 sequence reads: CSVGQTAGNGYTF. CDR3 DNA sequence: TGCAGCGTGGGACAGACAGCCGGGAATGGCTACACCTTC.

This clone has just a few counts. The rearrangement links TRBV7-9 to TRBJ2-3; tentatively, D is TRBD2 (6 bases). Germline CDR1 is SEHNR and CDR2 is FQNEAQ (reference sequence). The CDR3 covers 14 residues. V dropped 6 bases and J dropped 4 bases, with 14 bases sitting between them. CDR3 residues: CASRLGGAADTQYF. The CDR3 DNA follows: TGTGCCAGCAGATTGGGCGGGGCCGCAGATACGCAGTATTTT.

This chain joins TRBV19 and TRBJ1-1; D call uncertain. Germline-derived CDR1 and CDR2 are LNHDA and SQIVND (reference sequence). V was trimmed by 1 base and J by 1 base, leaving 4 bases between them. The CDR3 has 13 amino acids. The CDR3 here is CASSIGKNTEAFF. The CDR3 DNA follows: TGTGCCAGTAGTATAGGTAAGAACACTGAAGCTTTCTTT.

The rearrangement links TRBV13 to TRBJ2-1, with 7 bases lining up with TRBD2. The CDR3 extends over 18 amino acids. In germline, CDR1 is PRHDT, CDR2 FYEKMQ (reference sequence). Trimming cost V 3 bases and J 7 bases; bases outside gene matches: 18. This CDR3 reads CASSFFNRTYRGDNEQFF. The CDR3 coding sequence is TGTGCCAGCAGCTTTTTCAACCGGACGTACCGGGGGGATAATGAGCAGTTCTTC.

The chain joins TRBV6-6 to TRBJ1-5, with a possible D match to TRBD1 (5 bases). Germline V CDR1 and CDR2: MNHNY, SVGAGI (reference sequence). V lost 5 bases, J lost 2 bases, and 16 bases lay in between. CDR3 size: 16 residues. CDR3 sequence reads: CASSLSLGTRNQPQHF. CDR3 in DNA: TGTGCCAGCAGTCTGTCCCTCGGGACTCGCAATCAGCCCCAGCATTTT.

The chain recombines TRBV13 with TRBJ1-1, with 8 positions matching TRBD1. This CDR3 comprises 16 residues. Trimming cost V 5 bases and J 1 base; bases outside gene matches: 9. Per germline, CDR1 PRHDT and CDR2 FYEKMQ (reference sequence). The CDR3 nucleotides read TGTGCCAGCAGCACCCCATTAGGGACAGGGAACACTGAAGCTTTCTTT. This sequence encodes CASSTPLGTGNTEAFF.

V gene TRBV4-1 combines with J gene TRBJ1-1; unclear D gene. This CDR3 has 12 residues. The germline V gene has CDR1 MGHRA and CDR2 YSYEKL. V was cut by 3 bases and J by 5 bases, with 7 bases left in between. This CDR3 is CASSHGGTEAFF. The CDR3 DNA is TGCGCCAGCAGCCACGGAGGGACTGAAGCTTTCTTT.

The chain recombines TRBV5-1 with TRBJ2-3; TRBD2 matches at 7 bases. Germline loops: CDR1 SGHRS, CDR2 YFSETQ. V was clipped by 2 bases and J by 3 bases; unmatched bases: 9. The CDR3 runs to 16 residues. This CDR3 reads CASSLGLVGLTDTQYF. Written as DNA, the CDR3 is TGCGCCAGCAGCTTAGGACTAGTTGGACTGACAGATACGCAGTATTTT.

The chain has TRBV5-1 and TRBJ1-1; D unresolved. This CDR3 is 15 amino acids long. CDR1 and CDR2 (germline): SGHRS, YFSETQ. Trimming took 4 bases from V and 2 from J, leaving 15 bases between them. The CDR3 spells CASSTGNLLNTEAFF. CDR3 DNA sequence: TGCGCCAGCAGCACCGGGAACCTATTAAACACTGAAGCTTTCTTT. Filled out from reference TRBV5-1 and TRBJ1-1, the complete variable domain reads KAGVTQTPRYLIKTRGQQVTLSCSPISGHRSVSWYQQTPGQGLQFLFEYFSETQRNKGNFPGRFSGRQFSNSRSEMNVSTLELGDSALYLCASSTGNLLNTEAFFGQGTRLTVV.